This T cell receptor (beta chain) came from a study of post-analysis software for immune sequencing data. At the level of the study: The disease courses covered relapsing-remitting, secondary progressive and progressive-relapsing multiple sclerosis.

TCR beta libraries were prepared from cDNA with unique molecular identifiers. cDNA molecules numbering roughly 0.5 million came from roughly 1 to 10 million T cells. TCRdb re-derived calls from the PCR reads in MiXCR, one entry per CDR3 protein. The table has around 400,000 distinct CDR3 sequences, around 33% seen once. CDR1 and CDR2 (germline): SGDLS, YYNGEE. The CDR3 runs 15 residues. The ends were cut back, 1 base at V and 0 bases at J, with 8 bases in the middle. Overall study findings and caveats: Patients used about 5 TRBV segments, including TRBV5-6, TRBV5-1 and TRBV20-1, more often than controls. Significantly lower normalized Chao1 diversity was found in patients with multiple sclerosis relative to controls.

In regard to this clonotype: The antigen is undetermined.

The origin of this receptor is a girl between 5 and 17 years old with multiple sclerosis. Sequencing was performed on blood. The chain couples TRBV9 to TRBJ2-4; D remains ambiguous. In DNA, the CDR3 is TGTGCCAGCAGCGTATCCCCAGGAGCCAAAAACATTCAGTACTTC. This gives the protein CASSVSPGAKNIQYF.